This TCR beta chain was sequenced in a study of Ad26.COV2.S vaccination and SARS-CoV-2 variants. Background on the study: Once or twice, 56 days apart, Ad26.COV2.S was delivered intramuscularly.

Treatment specified: 15 to 20 received Ad26.COV2.S at low or high dose, single or two shots; about 5 received placebo; per-sample allocation not given. Day 63 after the first injection of vaccine or placebo was the sampling time. The vaccine antigen was prefusion-stabilized Wuhan SARS-CoV-2 spike. Clones were sequenced by immunoSEQ multiplex PCR, and TCRdb holds only the in-frame ones, with some missing. The sample contains over 400,000 clones, roughly 90% of which appear only once. The clonotype was recovered from a person between 18 and 65 years old who received the Ad26.COV2.S COVID-19 vaccine or a placebo. The input for sequencing was peripheral blood, taken in a trial of Ad26.COV2.S vaccine versus placebo.

The CDR3 is CASRPGQGREKLFF. DNA of the CDR3: TGTGCCAGCAGACCAGGACAGGGACGCGAAAAACTGTTTTTT. The genes are TRBV6-5 and TRBJ1-4, with TRBD1 matching 8 bases. The CDR3 extends over 14 amino acids. The germline gives CDR1 MNHEY, CDR2 SVGAGI. Trimming took 6 bases from V and 8 from J; bases not matched to a gene: 8.